The entry that follows covers one T cell receptor beta chain sequence. CDR3 length: 15 amino acids. J gave up 7 bases and V 7 bases, and 12 bases lay outside the gene matches. Germline V gene data show CDR1 as LNHDA and CDR2 as SQIVND (reference sequence). Sequencing was performed with immunoSEQ multiplex PCR; in TCRdb, only in-frame clones are kept and a portion is missing. Among about 190,000 clones listed, 65% to 80% were seen once. These data are taken from a study of blood T cell repertoires in COVID-19. Study as a whole: Donors in the United States, Italy and Spain gave samples during acute or convalescent COVID-19. The analysed material was cDNA or gDNA that came from T cells, B-cell-depleted T cells, or PBMCs.

The sequenced sample was peripheral blood. The receptor comes from a woman between 50 and 59 years old with acute or convalescent COVID-19. The gene calls are TRBV19 and TRBJ1-5; 8 nucleotides align to TRBD1. Written as DNA, the CDR3 is TGTGCCAGTATTACCACAGGGGGGAAGGGACAGCCCCAGCATTTT. Residues: CASITTGGKGQPQHF.